This paragraph covers one T cell receptor beta chain sequence. What it recognizes is unknown. This sample was included in a study of Ad26.COV2.S vaccination and SARS-CoV-2 variants. General study findings and limits: Whether participants received vaccine or placebo, their non-spike TCR breadth was similar. People given the vaccine had a wider spike-specific TCR breadth than placebo recipients did.

TCRdb's copy holds only in-frame clones and misses some; the assay was immunoSEQ multiplex PCR. The sample includes more than 300,000 clones, 70% to 90% of them seen just once. The treatment: around 19 received Ad26.COV2.S at low or high dose, single or two shots; roughly five received placebo; per-sample allocation not given. It was on day 63 after the first vaccine or placebo injection that samples were taken. Boston supplied an adult donor aged 18-55 years. Material: peripheral blood, obtained in a trial of Ad26.COV2.S vaccine versus placebo. The receptor was derived from a person between 18 and 65 years old who received the Ad26.COV2.S COVID-19 vaccine or a placebo.

The DNA for the CDR3 is TGTGCCAGTAGTGCGACTAGCGGGTTTCAAGAGACCCAGTACTTC. Translation gives CASSATSGFQETQYF. The V and J genes are TRBV19 and TRBJ2-5; 10 nucleotides align to TRBD2. With 5 bases clipped from V and 2 bases from J, the junction kept 5 bases outside the gene matches. This CDR3 has 15 residues. The V gene's germline CDR1 is LNHDA and CDR2 SQIVND (reference sequence). The full variable domain, completed using reference TRBV19 and TRBJ2-5, is DGGITQSPKYLFRKEGQNVTLSCEQNLNHDAMYWYRQDPGQGLRLIYYSQIVNDFQKGDIAEGYSVSREKKESFPLTVTSAQKNPTAFYLCASSATSGFQETQYFGPGTRLLVL.